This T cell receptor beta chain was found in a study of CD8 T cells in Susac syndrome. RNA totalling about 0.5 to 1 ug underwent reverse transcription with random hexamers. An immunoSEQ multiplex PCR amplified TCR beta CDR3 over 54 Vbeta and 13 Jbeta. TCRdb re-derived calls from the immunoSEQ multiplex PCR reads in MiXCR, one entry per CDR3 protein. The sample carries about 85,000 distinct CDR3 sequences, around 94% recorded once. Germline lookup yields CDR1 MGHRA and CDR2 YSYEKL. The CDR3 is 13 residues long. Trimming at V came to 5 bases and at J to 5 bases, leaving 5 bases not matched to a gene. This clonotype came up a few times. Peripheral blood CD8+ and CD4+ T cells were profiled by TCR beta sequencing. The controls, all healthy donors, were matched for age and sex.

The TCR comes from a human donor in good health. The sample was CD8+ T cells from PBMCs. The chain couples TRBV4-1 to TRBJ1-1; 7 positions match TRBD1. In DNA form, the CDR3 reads TGCGCCAGCAGCTACAACAGGGGTACTGAAGCTTTCTTT. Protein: CASSYNRGTEAFF.